This T cell receptor beta chain was sequenced during a study of early T cells in non-severe SARS-CoV-2 infection. Study details: Sequencing used unsorted whole-blood bulk RNA, so chains lack pairing.

Each cDNA molecule carried a unique molecular identifier. TCRdb ran MiXCR on the 5' RACE reads and lists one entry per CDR3 protein. The sample holds 40,000 to 60,000 distinct CDR3 sequences, around 9.1% seen once. This clonotype was seen many times. Germline V gene sequence: CDR1 SGHTA, CDR2 FQGNSA. The CDR3 length is 15 residues. V was trimmed by 4 bases and J by 4 bases, leaving 14 bases between them. Sequenced input: whole blood. This chain links TRBV7-2 with TRBJ2-1, with D uncertain. The receptor comes from an adult who was a healthcare worker with PCR-confirmed SARS-CoV-2 infection or an uninfected control (not recorded which). The CDR3 loop reads CASSSEAEVYNEQFF. The CDR3 coding sequence is TGTGCCAGCAGCTCCGAGGCTGAAGTATACAATGAGCAGTTCTTC. The full variable domain, its missing parts supplied by reference TRBV7-2 and TRBJ2-1, is GAGVSQSPSNKVTEKGKDVELRCDPISGHTALYWYRQSLGQGLEFLIYFQGNSAPDKSGLPSDRFSAERTGGSVSTLTIQRTQQEDSAVYLCASSSEAEVYNEQFFGPGTRLTVL.